These 32 T cell receptor beta chains originate from one sample sequenced in a study of T cell responses to AZD1222 COVID-19 vaccine. TCRdb keeps only in-frame clones here, not all; method: immunoSEQ multiplex PCR. The profile shows about 120,000 clones, more than 75% of them singletons. Specimen: peripheral blood, collected 28 days after the second AZD1222 dose. The receptors shown here come from an adult who received the AZD1222 COVID-19 vaccine.

J is TRBJ1-1 and V is TRBV12-3 or TRBV12-4, with a possible D match to TRBD1 (6 bases). This CDR3 has 13 amino acids. With 4 bases removed from V and 5 bases from J, the gap between germline ends came to 11 bases. The CDR3 sequence: CASSSTGRTEAFF. In DNA, the CDR3 is TGTGCCAGCAGTTCAACAGGGAGAACTGAAGCTTTCTTT.

A few counts support this clone. The gene calls are TRBV30 and TRBJ2-2; D is ambiguous. This CDR3 spans 13 amino acids. V was trimmed by 4 bases and J by 4 bases, leaving 10 bases between them. Germline CDR1 reads GTSNPN; CDR2 reads SVGIG (reference sequence). As DNA, the CDR3 is TGTGCCTGGAAACCCGAACCCACCGGGGAGCTGTTTTTT. Its translation: CAWKPEPTGELFF. Full variable domain (outside the CDR3, taken from reference TRBV30 and TRBJ2-2): SQTIHQWPATLVQPVGSPLSLECTVEGTSNPNLYWYRQAAGRGLQLLFYSVGIGQISSEVPQNLSASRPQDRQFILSSKKLLLSDSGFYLCAWKPEPTGELFFGEGSRLTVL.

The V gene is TRBV2, the J gene TRBJ2-5; 9 bases line up with TRBD1. With 8 bases clipped from V and 3 bases from J, the junction kept 13 bases outside the gene matches. This CDR3 has 16 amino acids. Looked up from germline, CDR1 is SNHLY and CDR2 is FYNNEI. For the CDR3, the DNA is TGTGCCAGCGGCGATTTAGGACAGGGGAAGGAAGAGACCCAGTACTTC. This encodes CASGDLGQGKEETQYF.

This clone has just a few counts. The rearrangement links TRBV18 to TRBJ2-5; D is unclear. Germline assignment: CDR1 KGHSH and CDR2 LQKENI. CDR3 size: 14 residues. V lost 2 bases, J lost 2 bases, and 9 bases lay in between. In nucleotides, the CDR3 is TGTGCCAGCTCACCAGGGCGGATGCAAGAGACCCAGTACTTC. It yields the protein CASSPGRMQETQYF.

The chain is built from TRBV19 and TRBJ2-7; 8 bases fit TRBD2. V shed 4 bases and J 2 bases; nucleotides not matched to a gene: 1. Germline CDR1 and CDR2: LNHDA and SQIVND (reference sequence). The CDR3 contains 13 residues. The CDR3 coding sequence is TGTGCCAGTAGTACTAGCGGGCCCTACGAGCAGTACTTC. It specifies CASSTSGPYEQYF.

This clone was seen more than once but under ten times. The junction differs from germline at one of its ends, possibly a read error. The gene calls are TRBV20-1 and TRBJ1-4; D not resolved. The CDR3 sequence is 10 residues long. Germline CDR1 is DFQATT and CDR2 is SNEGSKA (reference sequence). The DNA of the CDR3 is TGCAGTGCTAGAGATGGGCTGCCCCGGTTT. Residues: CSARDGLPRF.

This clone was seen only once. The CDR3 nucleotides are TGTGCCAGCAGTCCCCAGGCCCTTACCTACAATGAGCAGTTCTTC. Its translation is CASSPQALTYNEQFF. This chain joins TRBV27 and TRBJ2-1; D is undetermined. Trimming removed 5 bases from V and 2 bases from J, with 13 bases in between. The CDR3 length is 15 residues. Germline V gene lookup returns CDR1 MNHEY and CDR2 SMNVEV (reference sequence).

This clone was found once. V usage is TRBV7-2 and J usage is TRBJ1-1; 7 nucleotides line up with TRBD1. This CDR3 has 14 residues. The germline V gene has CDR1 SGHTA and CDR2 FQGNSA. Trimming at V came to 1 base and at J to 6 bases, leaving 5 bases not matched to a gene. CDR3 protein: CASSLDQGVSEAFF. The CDR3 nucleotides read TGTGCCAGCAGCTTAGACCAGGGGGTATCTGAAGCTTTCTTT.

V and J are TRBV3-1 (or the pseudogene TRBV3-2) and TRBJ2-5; a weak D match, TRBD2 (6 bases). Germline values: CDR1 LGHDT, CDR2 YNNKEL (reference sequence). The V gene lost 1 base and the J gene lost 5 bases, with 17 bases spanning the gap. The CDR3 is 16 amino acids. The CDR3 DNA is TGTGCCAGCAGCCAAGTACGACTAGGCGTCGTCGAGACCCAGTACTTC. It yields the protein CASSQVRLGVVETQYF.

This chain connects TRBV7-2 to TRBJ1-2; D uncertain. V lost 5 bases to trimming and J lost 4 bases, with 11 bases between them. The CDR3 covers 13 residues. Looked up from germline, CDR1 is SGHTA and CDR2 is FQGNSA. The CDR3, as DNA: TGTGCCAGCAGCCCTCGGGCTAGCTATGGCTACACCTTC. As protein: CASSPRASYGYTF.

This rearrangement joins TRBV28 to TRBJ2-2; no definite D call. Trimming pared 3 bases from V and 1 base from J, leaving 9 bases between. The CDR3 contains 15 residues. Germline CDR1 reads MDHEN; CDR2 reads SYDVKM. CDR3 amino acids: CASSFGQLNTGELFF. CDR3 in DNA: TGTGCCAGCAGTTTCGGGCAGTTGAACACCGGGGAGCTGTTTTTT. Together with reference TRBV28 and TRBJ2-2, the CDR3 gives the full variable domain: DVKVTQSSRYLVKRTGEKVFLECVQDMDHENMFWYRQDPGLGLRLIYFSYDVKMKEKGDIPEGYSVSREKKERFSLILESASTNQTSMYLCASSFGQLNTGELFFGEGSRLTVL.

The V call is TRBV12-5, the J call TRBJ1-2, with a weak D call TRBD1 (6 bases). V was cut by 0 bases and J by 8 bases, with 16 bases left in between. Germline values: CDR1 LGHNT, CDR2 FRNRAP. The CDR3 contains 15 residues. The CDR3 is CASGLVLSGAGGYTF. In nucleotides, the CDR3 is TGTGCTAGTGGTTTGGTACTGTCAGGGGCGGGAGGCTACACCTTC. The variable domain in full, completed from reference TRBV12-5 and TRBJ1-2, reads DARVTQTPRHKVTEMGQEVTMRCQPILGHNTVFWYRQTMMQGLELLAYFRNRAPLDDSGMPKDRFSAEMPDATLATLKIQPSEPRDSAVYFCASGLVLSGAGGYTFGSGTRLTVV.

The genes are TRBV30 and TRBJ1-3; D gene uncertain. V was cut by 0 bases and J by 0 bases, with 9 bases left in between. Germline CDR1 GTSNPN, CDR2 SVGIG (reference sequence). The CDR3 has 15 amino acids. DNA for the CDR3: TGTGCCTGGAGTGTACTCCTGTACTCTGGAAACACCATATATTTT. It codes for CAWSVLLYSGNTIYF. The entire variable domain, with the rest obtained from reference TRBV30 and TRBJ1-3, is as follows: SQTIHQWPATLVQPVGSPLSLECTVEGTSNPNLYWYRQAAGRGLQLLFYSVGIGQISSEVPQNLSASRPQDRQFILSSKKLLLSDSGFYLCAWSVLLYSGNTIYFGEGSWLTVV.

V and J are TRBV11-2 and TRBJ2-1, with TRBD2 identical over 15 bases. The CDR3 has 16 amino acids. Germline V gives CDR1 SGHAT, CDR2 FQNNGV. V shed 4 bases and J 4 bases; nucleotides not matched to a gene: 2. DNA of the CDR3: TGTGCCAGCAGCTGGACTAGCGGGAGGGTTTACAATGAGCAGTTCTTC. Translation: CASSWTSGRVYNEQFF.

This clone was seen only a few times. The chain joins TRBV30 to TRBJ1-3, with D unclear. From germline, CDR1 is GTSNPN and CDR2 SVGIG (reference sequence). V was clipped by 0 bases and J by 15 bases, with 18 bases between them. The CDR3 length is 13 residues. As DNA, the CDR3 is TGTGCCTGGAGTGTAAGGAACTTGGCTTACCCATATTTT. It yields the protein CAWSVRNLAYPYF.

The chain carries TRBV15 and TRBJ1-2; D not certain. CDR1 and CDR2 (germline): LNHNV, YYDKDF (reference sequence). Trimming took off 1 base at V and 8 bases at J, with 14 bases between the two ends. This CDR3 is 14 amino acids long. The CDR3 loop reads CATSRAYGREGYTF. The CDR3 DNA sequence: TGTGCCACCAGCAGAGCATACGGACGAGAGGGCTACACCTTC.

The genes are TRBV3-1 (or the pseudogene TRBV3-2) and TRBJ1-1; 10 nucleotides align to TRBD1. Germline V gives CDR1 LGHDT, CDR2 YNNKEL (reference sequence). This CDR3 is 16 amino acids long. J lost 3 bases, V lost 0 bases, and 4 bases had no gene match. CDR3 nucleotides: TGTGCCAGCAGCCAAGAGACAGGGGGCTCTCACACTGAAGCTTTCTTT. It specifies CASSQETGGSHTEAFF.

The V and J genes are TRBV6-5 and TRBJ1-5, with 7 bases identical to TRBD1. Unmatched junction bases numbered 5, after V lost 6 bases and J lost 3 bases. Germline V gives CDR1 MNHEY, CDR2 SVGAGI. CDR3 length equals 14 residues. This chain's CDR3 is CASRGTATNQPQHF. The CDR3 coding sequence is TGTGCCAGCAGGGGGACAGCGACCAATCAGCCCCAGCATTTT.

The V gene is TRBV6-2 or TRBV6-3, the J gene TRBJ2-4, with a tentative D call TRBD2 (6 bases). Germline CDR1 is MNHEY and CDR2 is SVGEGT. The V gene lost 0 bases and the J gene lost 9 bases, with 18 bases spanning the gap. The CDR3 covers 16 residues. The CDR3 reads CASSYSDRRVVGIQYF. CDR3 nucleotides: TGTGCCAGCAGTTACTCGGATAGGAGGGTGGTAGGCATTCAGTACTTC.

This clone was seen a few times. In DNA, the CDR3 is TGCAGTGCTGACCCAGGGGATGGCTACACCTTC. Translated: CSADPGDGYTF. The chain is built from TRBV20-1 and TRBJ1-2, with D possibly matching TRBD1 (6 bases). The CDR3 totals 11 residues. Germline loops: CDR1 DFQATT, CDR2 SNEGSKA (reference sequence). V lost 5 bases, J lost 6 bases, and 10 bases lay in between.

The chain joins TRBV27 to TRBJ2-4, with TRBD2 identical over 16 bases. CDR1 is MNHEY and CDR2 is SMNVEV in the germline V gene (reference sequence). V shed 4 bases, J shed 1 base, and the junction held 13 bases outside the gene matches. This CDR3 is built from 21 residues. The CDR3 nucleotides read TGTGCCAGCAGTTATACGGGGACTAGCGGGAGGGAAAGGTTTGCCAAAAACATTCAGTACTTC. The encoded protein is CASSYTGTSGRERFAKNIQYF.

This chain links TRBV15 with TRBJ1-2; 8 bases agree with TRBD1. Germline values: CDR1 LNHNV, CDR2 YYDKDF (reference sequence). J was trimmed by 9 bases and V by 1 base; bases with no gene match: 4. This CDR3 is built from 13 residues. CDR3 sequence (DNA): TGTGCCACCAGCAGAGGGCAGGGGGCAAGCTACACCTTC. Residues: CATSRGQGASYTF.

The V and J genes are TRBV24-1 and TRBJ1-4; D remains ambiguous. From germline, CDR1 is KGHDR and CDR2 SFDVKD. The CDR3 has 20 amino acids. The ends were cut back, 0 bases at V and 17 bases at J, with 36 bases in the middle. The CDR3 DNA sequence: TGTGCCACCAGTGATTTGTTCTCAAAAACCAGCAAGGACGGCCTAAAGGTCGGATTTTTT. Amino acid sequence: CATSDLFSKTSKDGLKVGFF.

The chain uses TRBV15 and TRBJ2-7, with D perhaps given as TRBD1 or TRBD2 (6 bases each). Germline V CDR1 and CDR2: LNHNV, YYDKDF (reference sequence). This CDR3 is 20 amino acids long. The ends were cut back, 3 bases at V and 3 bases at J, with 30 bases in the middle. The CDR3 nucleotides read TGTGCCACCAGCAGGGAACCACAGGGTCAGCGTTCGGGACTCCACTACGAGCAGTACTTC. It specifies CATSREPQGQRSGLHYEQYF.

This clone has a handful of counts. The chain carries TRBV21-1 and TRBJ2-1; TRBD2 is taken as the D call from the table, unchecked against the DNA. TRBV21-1 constitutes a pseudogene. CDR3 length equals 19 residues. The CDR3 region has the DNA TGTGCCAGCAGTAAGGGCTCCCGACTAAAGCCGACTAGCGTCAATGAGCAGTTCTTC. Residues: CASSKGSRLKPTSVNEQFF.

The genes are TRBV28 and TRBJ1-1; no reliable D call. Germline CDR1 reads MDHEN; CDR2 reads SYDVKM. V was trimmed by 9 bases and J by 1 base, leaving 6 bases between them. CDR3 length equals 11 residues. The chain's CDR3 is CASWQNTEAFF. CDR3 in DNA: TGTGCCAGTTGGCAGAACACTGAAGCTTTCTTT. The whole variable domain, filled in from reference TRBV28 and TRBJ1-1, reads DVKVTQSSRYLVKRTGEKVFLECVQDMDHENMFWYRQDPGLGLRLIYFSYDVKMKEKGDIPEGYSVSREKKERFSLILESASTNQTSMYLCASWQNTEAFFGQGTRLTVV.

The rearrangement uses TRBV19 and TRBJ1-1, with D maybe TRBD1 (6 bases). Germline CDR1 is LNHDA and CDR2 is SQIVND (reference sequence). Trimming removed 11 bases at V and 2 bases at J, with 12 bases between. This CDR3 region has 12 residues. This CDR3 is CAGQGRNTEAFF. The DNA for the CDR3 is TGTGCCGGGCAGGGGCGCAACACTGAAGCTTTCTTT.

This rearrangement joins TRBV11-2 to TRBJ2-1; 12 bases line up with TRBD1. Per the germline V gene, CDR1 is SGHAT and CDR2 is FQNNGV. Trimming took 1 base from V and 9 from J; bases not matched to a gene: 7. The CDR3 spans 16 residues. CDR3 loop: CASSLVWDRGRVEQFF. The CDR3 DNA is TGTGCCAGCAGCTTAGTTTGGGACAGGGGGCGAGTTGAGCAGTTCTTC.

The CDR3 protein is CASSLYLAPYEQYF. The CDR3 coding sequence is TGTGCCAGCAGCTTATATCTAGCTCCCTACGAGCAGTACTTC. The chain has TRBV7-3 and TRBJ2-7; D is possibly TRBD2 (5 bases). From germline, CDR1 is SGHTA and CDR2 FQGTGA. The V gene lost 2 bases and the J gene lost 2 bases, with 10 bases spanning the gap. The CDR3 extends over 14 amino acids.

The chain recombines TRBV11-2 with TRBJ1-2; TRBD1 might be the D (5 bases). Germline CDR1 reads SGHAT; CDR2 reads FQNNGV. This CDR3 is 13 amino acids long. V lost 2 bases to trimming and J lost 4 bases, with 8 bases between them. CDR3 loop: CASSLSGAYGYTF. CDR3 sequence (DNA): TGTGCCAGCAGCTTATCTGGGGCCTATGGCTACACCTTC.

This chain connects TRBV7-6 to TRBJ1-5; D not certain. Germline lookup yields CDR1 SGHVS and CDR2 FNYEAQ. Deletions cut 4 bases from V and 4 bases from J, with 14 bases between. CDR3 length: 15 amino acids. Written as DNA, the CDR3 is TGTGCCAGCAGCTCAGACCCAGGAGGGAATCAGCCCCAGCATTTT. Encoded protein: CASSSDPGGNQPQHF.

The V and J genes are TRBV6-4 and TRBJ1-2; D gene uncertain. The ends were cut back, 3 bases at V and 13 bases at J, with 12 bases in the middle. The CDR3 consists of 11 residues. The germline CDR1 and CDR2 sequences are MRHNA and SNTAGT. The DNA for the CDR3 is TGTGCCAGCAGTGATTCCGTGGTGGTCACCTTC. Its translation is CASSDSVVVTF.